This passage covers 17 T cell receptor beta chains from one sample sequenced in a study of Tregs in tolerant kidney transplant recipients. The data were produced by immunoSEQ multiplex PCR, yet TCRdb's version contains in-frame clones alone and is incomplete. The table lists roughly 23,000 clones. Mixed chimerism was transient after nonmyeloablative marrow transplants from related graft donors. The material sequenced was CD4+ T cells from blood (PBMCs), taken 6 months after the transplant. The receptors were gathered from a human patient who received a combined kidney and bone marrow transplant. Some T cells may be provided by the graft donor.

In the case of this clone: The CDR3 end is not reached by the read, which stops 3 residues before it; the germline J gene fills it in. The V gene is TRBV7-8, the J gene TRBJ1-1; D gene ambiguous. Trimming cost V 2 bases and J 2 bases, with 9 bases left between them. Germline CDR1 and CDR2: SGHVS and FQNEAQ. The CDR3 sequence is 14 residues long. The CDR3 DNA, read in part, is TGTGCCAGCAGCTTAAGGGCGTCTAACACTGAA. It specifies CASSLRASNTE. The whole CDR3 sequence is CASSLRASNTEAFF. Full variable domain (remainder filled in from reference TRBV7-8 and TRBJ1-1): GAGVSQSPRYKVAKRGQDVALRCDPISGHVSLFWYQQALGQGPEFLTYFQNEAQLDKSGLPSDRFFAERPEGSVSTLKIQRTQQEDSAVYLCASSLRASNTEAFFGQGTRLTVV.

Concerning this clone itself: The CDR3 goes on 3 residues after the read ends, and that part is filled in from the germline J gene. The gene calls are TRBV30 and TRBJ1-5, with 8 bases aligning to TRBD1. Germline CDR1 and CDR2: GTSNPN and SVGIG (reference sequence). This CDR3 spans 15 amino acids. Trimming removed 6 bases from V and 4 bases from J; junction bases left unmatched: 11. The part of the CDR3 DNA that was read is TGTGCCTGCAACCATAGACAGGGGCTGAATCAGCCC. This encodes CACNHRQGLNQP. The whole CDR3 sequence is CACNHRQGLNQPQHF.

On this clone: Sequencing ends 3 residues short of the CDR3 end; the germline J gene provides the rest. This chain links TRBV10-3 with TRBJ2-7; D is possibly TRBD2 (5 bases). The CDR3 has 16 amino acids. The V gene lost 0 bases and the J gene lost 0 bases, with 12 bases spanning the gap. Germline V lookup: CDR1 ENHRY, CDR2 SYGVKD. The CDR3 region is CAISESRTGNSYEQYF. Partial CDR3 DNA: TGTGCCATCAGTGAGTCAAGGACTGGGAACTCCTACGAG.

Points on this clone: The read finishes 3 residues shy of the CDR3 end, and the germline J gene is used to complete it. The chain links TRBV7-8 to TRBJ2-1; 9 nucleotides line up with TRBD2. The CDR3 totals 18 residues. Germline V gene sequence: CDR1 SGHVS, CDR2 FQNEAQ. V lost 5 bases, J lost 2 bases, and 13 bases stayed unmatched. Partial CDR3 DNA: TGTGCCAGCAGCCGAGCGGCCCCCGGGACTAGCACCTACAATGAG. This encodes CASSRAAPGTSTYNE. The whole CDR3 sequence is CASSRAAPGTSTYNEQFF.

Comments on this clone: Read sequence stops 3 residues before the CDR3 end, and the germline J gene provides the missing end. The J gene is TRBJ2-5, the V gene TRBV6-1; no clear D. The ends were cut back, 4 bases at V and 5 bases at J, with 5 bases in the middle. The CDR3 runs 11 residues. The germline gives CDR1 MNHNS, CDR2 SASEGT. CDR3 in amino acids: CASSVSETQYF. The CDR3 bases that were read are TGTGCCAGCAGTGTCTCGGAGACC.

With respect to this clone: The read finishes 3 residues shy of the CDR3 end, and the germline J gene is used to complete it. The rearrangement links TRBV5-1 to TRBJ2-3; 8 nucleotides line up with TRBD1. Unmatched junction bases numbered 6, after V lost 4 bases and J lost 5 bases. The CDR3 is 14 residues long. CDR1 and CDR2 (germline): SGHRS, YFSETQ. The chain's CDR3 is CASSPDREIDTQYF. The covered CDR3 bases are TGCGCCAGCAGCCCGGACAGGGAAATAGATACG.

About this clone: The DNA ends 3 residues before the CDR3 does, and the rest of the CDR3 is filled in from the germline J gene. This chain joins TRBV7-9 and TRBJ2-1; no clear D gene. CDR3 length: 12 residues. Looked up from germline, CDR1 is SEHNR and CDR2 is FQNEAQ (reference sequence). Trimming took 5 bases from V and 7 from J, leaving 9 bases between them. CDR3 protein: CASSPQRNEQFF. The sequenced CDR3 bases are TGTGCCAGCAGCCCACAAAGAAATGAG. Together with reference TRBV7-9 and TRBJ2-1, the CDR3 gives the full variable domain: DTGVSQNPRHKITKRGQNVTFRCDPISEHNRLYWYRQTLGQGPEFLTYFQNEAQLEKSRLLSDRFSAERPKGSFSTLEIQRTEQGDSAMYLCASSPQRNEQFFGPGTRLTVL.

Remarks on this clone: The read stops 3 residues short of the end of the CDR3; the missing end is completed from the germline J gene. The chain has TRBV6-1 and TRBJ1-6; D gene ambiguous. CDR3 length equals 19 residues. CDR1 MNHNS and CDR2 SASEGT come from the germline V gene. Trimming took off 1 base at V and 0 bases at J, with 16 bases between the two ends. The sequenced CDR3 bases are TGTGCCAGCAGTGAAGGTGCCCCCATCACGGGCTCCTATAATTCACCC. Translating gives CASSEGAPITGSYNSP. The entire CDR3 protein reads CASSEGAPITGSYNSPLHF.

Note on this clone: The sequenced fragment ends 3 residues before the CDR3 boundary, so the rest is inferred from the germline J gene. This sequence joins TRBV19 and TRBJ2-6, with 7 bases that match TRBD1. The CDR3 length is 18 residues. Germline V CDR1 and CDR2: LNHDA, SQIVND (reference sequence). The J segment lost 0 bases and the V segment lost 10 bases, leaving 15 bases of the junction unmatched. The CDR3 DNA, read in part, is TGTGCCACCCCTCCCTCAGGGGGACAAAGCTCTGGGGCCAACGTC. It is translated as CATPPSGGQSSGANV. The complete CDR3 sequence is CATPPSGGQSSGANVLTF.

On this clone itself: The read ends 3 residues shy of where the CDR3 ends; the end is completed using the germline J gene. The sample has other DNA sequences that encode this CDR3 too. J is TRBJ2-5 and V is TRBV30; tentative D call: TRBD1 (6 bases). From germline, CDR1 is GTSNPN and CDR2 SVGIG (reference sequence). V was clipped by 5 bases and J by 0 bases, with 7 bases between them. This CDR3 is 12 amino acids long. CDR3 protein: CAWAGDQETQYF. The covered CDR3 bases are TGTGCCTGGGCAGGGGACCAAGAGACC.

CDR3 loop: CASRIAGGRYEQYF. The sequenced CDR3 bases are TGTGCCAGCAGAATAGCGGGGGGGCGCTACGAG. This rearrangement joins TRBV2 to TRBJ2-7; TRBD2 agrees at 11 bases. Read coverage stops 3 residues before the CDR3 terminus; the germline J gene supplies the remainder. This CDR3 has 14 amino acids. In germline, CDR1 is SNHLY, CDR2 FYNNEI. The junction had 4 bases not matched to a gene; V was cut back by 6 bases and J by 3 bases.

Points on this clone: The read falls 3 residues short of the CDR3 end, and the missing part is taken from the germline J gene. J is TRBJ1-2 and V is TRBV20-1; 7 bases fit TRBD1. V gave up 6 bases and J gave up 0 bases; unmatched junction bases: 4. Per the germline V gene, CDR1 is DFQATT and CDR2 is SNEGSKA (reference sequence). The length of the CDR3 is 13 residues. The CDR3 sequence is CSADGQANYGYTF. The CDR3 DNA, read in part, is TGCAGTGCCGACGGACAGGCTAACTATGGC.

Details on this clone: The read falls 3 residues short of the CDR3 end, and the missing part is taken from the germline J gene. The chain carries TRBV6-2 or TRBV6-3 and TRBJ1-1; D not resolved. The CDR3 extends over 14 amino acids. CDR1 is MNHEY, CDR2 SVGEGT, per germline. CDR3 bases read: TGTGCCAGCAGTACGACTAGCGGCAACTACGAG. Amino acid sequence: CASSTTSGNYE. The complete CDR3 reads CASSTTSGNYEAFF.

About this clone: The CDR3 end is not reached by the read, which stops 3 residues before it; the germline J gene fills it in. The genes are TRBV5-1 and TRBJ1-5, with D maybe TRBD1 (5 bases). Germline CDR1 reads SGHRS; CDR2 reads YFSETQ. V lost 0 bases and J 3 bases, leaving 13 bases between the germline ends. This CDR3 is built from 16 residues. CDR3: CASSLEPQGANQPQHF. The covered CDR3 bases are TGCGCCAGCAGCTTGGAACCCCAGGGAGCCAATCAGCCC.

Worth noting for this clone: The read halts 3 residues ahead of the CDR3 end, with the missing end drawn from the germline J gene. The rearrangement uses TRBV30 and TRBJ1-1, with TRBD1 as a possible D gene (5 bases). Looked up from germline, CDR1 is GTSNPN and CDR2 is SVGIG (reference sequence). CDR3 length: 12 residues. CDR3 residues: CAWSVGASMAFF. CDR3 bases read: TGTGCCTGGAGTGTTGGGGCCTCCATG.

Partial CDR3 DNA: TGTGCCAGCAGCCGACTAGGGGTTCGAGAGACC. Its protein product is CASSRLGVRET. The complete CDR3 protein is CASSRLGVRETQYF. The V gene is TRBV7-7, the J gene TRBJ2-5, with D perhaps matching TRBD2 (6 bases). The missing CDR3 end, 3 residues past where the read stops, is filled in from the germline J gene. The CDR3 has 14 amino acids. The germline gives CDR1 SSHAT, CDR2 FNYEAQ (reference sequence). V lost 5 bases to trimming and J lost 4 bases, with 14 bases between them.

CDR3 sequence: CASSPSRQALYGYTF. The sequenced part of the CDR3 DNA is TGCGCCAGCAGCCCTTCGCGACAGGCGCTCTATGGC. The chain employs TRBV5-1 and TRBJ1-2, with D possibly being TRBD1 (6 bases). The missing CDR3 end, 3 residues past where the read stops, is filled in from the germline J gene. Germline CDR1 reads SGHRS; CDR2 reads YFSETQ. The CDR3 extends over 15 amino acids. Trimming took off 4 bases at V and 4 bases at J, with 17 bases between the two ends.